The rows below give T cell receptor beta chains drawn from one sample of a study of cytomegalovirus exposure and HLA in healthy donors. TCRdb's copy holds only in-frame clones and misses some; the assay was immunoSEQ multiplex PCR. The sample records over 150,000 clones, around 80% being singletons. Source material: PBMCs. The receptors were sampled from a man aged 25 to 40 in good health and CMV-seropositive. The CDR3 runs from the conserved cysteine through the conserved F or W. Each record gives: D gene, J gene, V gene, clone size, CDR3 DNA, CDR3 protein. D genes are given only for firm matches. Some rows mark clone size as missing; the rest say once, few, many or name a class of expanded clone.

D: TRBD1; J: TRBJ1-1; V: TRBV18; size: NA; DNA: TGTGCCAGCTCACCAACCGGGACAGGGGAAACTGAAGCTTTCTTT; CDR3: CASSPTGTGETEAFF
D: TRBD1; J: TRBJ2-7; V: TRBV15; size: NA; DNA: TGTGCCACCAGCAGAAACAGGGGGCCCTACGAGCAGTACTTC; CDR3: CATSRNRGPYEQYF
D: TRBD2; J: TRBJ2-5; V: TRBV19; size: NA; DNA: TGTGCCAGTAGTATATTCGCTAGCGGACAAGAGACCCAGTACTTC; CDR3: CASSIFASGQETQYF
D: NA; J: TRBJ1-3; V: TRBV9; size: NA; DNA: TGTGCCAGCAGCGTAGCGACCAGGACAACTGGAAACACCATATATTTT; CDR3: CASSVATRTTGNTIYF
D: NA; J: TRBJ1-6; V: TRBV11-2; size: NA; DNA: TGTGCCAGCAGCCATAAACGGGGAGGGTCCTATAATTCACCCCTCCACTTT; CDR3: CASSHKRGGSYNSPLHF
D: TRBD1; J: TRBJ2-1; V: TRBV15; size: NA; DNA: TGTGCCACCAGCAGGAGCACAGGGGGCCACAATGAGCAGTTCTTC; CDR3: CATSRSTGGHNEQFF
D: TRBD2; J: TRBJ2-1; V: TRBV10-3; size: NA; DNA: TGTGCCATCAGTGAAGGGCTAGCGGGAGGGGGCTTTGACAATGAGCAGTTCTTC; CDR3: CAISEGLAGGGFDNEQFF
D: NA; J: TRBJ1-1; V: TRBV5-1; size: NA; DNA: TGCGCCAGCAGCCCGGCGGGGAGAACTGAAGCTTTCTTT; CDR3: CASSPAGRTEAFF
D: TRBD2; J: TRBJ2-1; V: TRBV30; size: few; DNA: TGTGCCTGGAGTGTAGGAGTAGCGGGAGGCTATGAGCAGTTCTTC; CDR3: CAWSVGVAGGYEQFF
D: NA; J: TRBJ2-1; V: TRBV6-6; size: NA; DNA: TGTGCCAGCAGTCTCTACAATGAGCAGTTCTTC; CDR3: CASSLYNEQFF
D: TRBD1; J: TRBJ1-2; V: TRBV6-5; size: NA; DNA: TGTGCCAGCAGCCAAAACAGGGGTTCTGGCTACACCTTC; CDR3: CASSQNRGSGYTF
D: TRBD2; J: TRBJ2-1; V: TRBV13; size: NA; DNA: TGTGCCAGCAGCAAGGGACTAGCTAGCGGGAGTGCTGAGCAGTTCTTC; CDR3: CASSKGLASGSAEQFF
D: TRBD2; J: TRBJ2-1; V: TRBV14; size: NA; DNA: TGTGCCAGCAGCCAAGGTTCGGCGGGGGGCCCGCATGAGCAGTTCTTC; CDR3: CASSQGSAGGPHEQFF
D: TRBD2; J: TRBJ2-7; V: TRBV10-1; size: NA; DNA: TGCGCCAGCAGTGAAGGAGGAATAGCGGGGACCTACGAGCAGTACTTC; CDR3: CASSEGGIAGTYEQYF
D: NA; J: TRBJ2-7; V: TRBV5-6; size: NA; DNA: TGTGCCAGCAGGACGGGAACTTACGAGCAGTACTTC; CDR3: CASRTGTYEQYF
D: NA; J: TRBJ2-7; V: TRBV27; size: NA; DNA: TGTGCCAGCAGTCGACGGCTAGCGAACGAGTTTTACGAGCAGTACTTC; CDR3: CASSRRLANEFYEQYF
D: TRBD1; J: TRBJ2-3; V: TRBV7-6; size: NA; DNA: TGTGCCAGCAGCTTAGCGACTCCAGGGGGAGATACGCAGTATTTT; CDR3: CASSLATPGGDTQYF
D: NA; J: TRBJ2-1; V: TRBV25-1; size: NA; DNA: TGTGCCAGCAGGTCCCCGGGACACATGTACAATGAGCAGTTCTTC; CDR3: CASRSPGHMYNEQFF
D: TRBD1; J: TRBJ1-2; V: TRBV6-5; size: NA; DNA: TGTGCCAGCAGTTACTCGAAAAGGGGGCGCGACTATGGCTACACCTTC; CDR3: CASSYSKRGRDYGYTF
D: TRBD1; J: TRBJ2-2; V: TRBV7-3; size: NA; DNA: TGTGCCAGCAGCTTAACGGGGCAGGGGGCCACCGGGGAGCTGTTTTTT; CDR3: CASSLTGQGATGELFF
D: TRBD1; J: TRBJ2-5; V: TRBV28; size: few; DNA: TGTGCCAGCAGGCAAGGCCACAGGGGCCGGCAAGAGACCCAGTACTTC; CDR3: CASRQGHRGRQETQYF
D: TRBD2; J: TRBJ2-2; V: TRBV27; size: NA; DNA: TGTGCCAGCAGTCCGGGACTAGCGGATAACACCGGGGAGCTGTTTTTT; CDR3: CASSPGLADNTGELFF
D: NA; J: TRBJ2-7; V: TRBV6-6; size: NA; DNA: TGTGCCAGCAGTAGTTTACGCCAGGCGTTTTACGAGCAGTACTTC; CDR3: CASSSLRQAFYEQYF
D: TRBD1; J: TRBJ1-6; V: TRBV4-1; size: NA; DNA: TGCGCCAGCAGCAACCGGGACAGCCCATTTAATTCACCCCTCCACTTT; CDR3: CASSNRDSPFNSPLHF
D: NA; J: TRBJ2-7; V: TRBV14; size: NA; DNA: TGTGCCAGCAGCCTAGACAGGGAGGACGCCTCCTACGAGCAGTACTTC; CDR3: CASSLDREDASYEQYF
D: NA; J: TRBJ2-1; V: TRBV7-6; size: NA; DNA: TGTGCCAGCGGCACACAATTCAGTGAGCAGTTCTTC; CDR3: CASGTQFSEQFF
D: NA; J: TRBJ1-5; V: TRBV10-2; size: NA; DNA: TGCGCCAGCAGTGAGCCCCCGTCAGGGGTTAATCAGCCCCAGCATTTT; CDR3: CASSEPPSGVNQPQHF
D: TRBD1; J: TRBJ2-6; V: TRBV14; size: NA; DNA: TGTGCCAGCAGCCAAGTAAAAGGGACAGGGACCCTCTCTGGGGCCAACGTCCTGACTTTC; CDR3: CASSQVKGTGTLSGANVLTF
D: TRBD2; J: TRBJ2-3; V: TRBV27; size: NA; DNA: TGTGCCAGCAGTTTGGGACTAGCGGGAGGTAGCACAGATACGCAGTATTTT; CDR3: CASSLGLAGGSTDTQYF
D: NA; J: TRBJ2-3; V: TRBV5-4; size: NA; DNA: TGTGCCAGCAGCCCGAGTCGAGTGGATACGCAGTATTTT; CDR3: CASSPSRVDTQYF
D: NA; J: TRBJ1-1; V: TRBV15; size: NA; DNA: TGTGCCACCAGCAGAGTTCCCGCCTATAGGGACTCAGAAGCTTTCTTT; CDR3: CATSRVPAYRDSEAFF
D: TRBD2; J: TRBJ2-1; V: TRBV28; size: NA; DNA: TGTGCCAGCAGTTTGACTAGCGGGAGGGCTTACAATGAGCAGTTCTTC; CDR3: CASSLTSGRAYNEQFF
D: NA; J: TRBJ1-4; V: TRBV29-1; size: NA; DNA: TGCAGCGTTGAAGAACAGGGTTATGAAAAACTGTTTTTT; CDR3: CSVEEQGYEKLFF
D: NA; J: TRBJ1-5; V: TRBV6-5; size: NA; DNA: TGTGCCAGCAGACTCACAGGAAGCAATCAGCCCCAGCATTTT; CDR3: CASRLTGSNQPQHF
D: TRBD1; J: TRBJ1-4; V: TRBV5-1; size: NA; DNA: TGCGCCAGCAGCTTGGCCGGGACAGGGTATGAAAAACTGTTTTTT; CDR3: CASSLAGTGYEKLFF
D: NA; J: TRBJ1-1; V: TRBV10-1; size: NA; DNA: TGCGCCAGCAGTGAGCGCAGGAACACTGAAGCTTTCTTT; CDR3: CASSERRNTEAFF
D: NA; J: TRBJ2-5; V: TRBV7-9; size: NA; DNA: TGTGCCAGCAGCCTAGAATGGGTGGGGGCGGAGACCCAGTACTTC; CDR3: CASSLEWVGAETQYF
D: NA; J: TRBJ2-7; V: TRBV28; size: once; DNA: TGTGCCAGCAGTCCGCGACAGGCGTACGAGCAGTACTTC; CDR3: CASSPRQAYEQYF
D: TRBD2; J: TRBJ2-1; V: TRBV14; size: NA; DNA: TGTGCCAGCAACGAGCGGGGGGCCTACAATGAGCAGTTCTTC; CDR3: CASNERGAYNEQFF
D: NA; J: TRBJ1-1; V: TRBV27; size: NA; DNA: TGTGCCAGCAGTTCAGCAGGGGCGGAGAGCACTGAAGCTTTCTTT; CDR3: CASSSAGAESTEAFF
D: TRBD1; J: TRBJ1-6; V: TRBV6-5; size: NA; DNA: TGTGCCAACCACCCGGGACAGGGAGGTTCACCCCTCCACTTT; CDR3: CANHPGQGGSPLHF
D: NA; J: TRBJ1-1; V: TRBV27; size: NA; DNA: TGTGCCAGCACCGAGTTTGGGTCGCCCGCAGGGGTAACTGAAGCTTTCTTT; CDR3: CASTEFGSPAGVTEAFF
D: TRBD2; J: TRBJ2-3; V: TRBV7-9; size: NA; DNA: TGTGCCAGCAGCTCGGGACTAGCGGGGAGCACAGATACGCAGTATTTT; CDR3: CASSSGLAGSTDTQYF
D: NA; J: TRBJ1-5; V: TRBV27; size: NA; DNA: TGTGCCAGCAGTTTACAGGGGAACAATCAGCCCCAGCATTTT; CDR3: CASSLQGNNQPQHF
D: NA; J: TRBJ1-1; V: TRBV19; size: NA; DNA: TGTGCCAGTAGTATTCCAGTCACCCCGTGGACTGAAGCTTTCTTT; CDR3: CASSIPVTPWTEAFF
D: TRBD2; J: TRBJ2-2; V: TRBV4-1; size: NA; DNA: TGCGCCAGCAGCCAAGATGGGGGCGGGAGGACCGGGGAGCTGTTTTTT; CDR3: CASSQDGGGRTGELFF
D: NA; J: TRBJ1-2; V: TRBV6-6; size: NA; DNA: TGTGCCAGCAGTTACTCGCCGGGGGGGGACTATGGCTACACCTTC; CDR3: CASSYSPGGDYGYTF
D: NA; J: TRBJ1-1; V: TRBV27; size: NA; DNA: TGTGCCGCAGCTCGCGGCAGAGTTCACACTGAAGCTTTCTTT; CDR3: CAAARGRVHTEAFF
D: NA; J: TRBJ2-5; V: TRBV2; size: NA; DNA: TGTGCCAGCAAAAAACCGGACAGTGACCAAGAGACCCAGTACTTC; CDR3: CASKKPDSDQETQYF
D: NA; J: TRBJ1-3; V: TRBV15; size: NA; DNA: TGTGCCACCAGCAGAGATTTGGCAGGGGGAAACACCATATATTTT; CDR3: CATSRDLAGGNTIYF
D: NA; J: TRBJ2-2; V: TRBV28; size: NA; DNA: TGTGCCAGCAGCCAACAACCTCCAGGGGATTATACCACCGGGGAGCTGTTTTTT; CDR3: CASSQQPPGDYTTGELFF
D: NA; J: TRBJ2-5; V: TRBV11-2; size: NA; DNA: TGTGCCAGCAGCTTGTCTAGGGAGACCCAGTACTTC; CDR3: CASSLSRETQYF